These 25 T cell receptor beta chains came from one sample sequenced in a study of blood T cell repertoires in COVID-19. TCRdb's table, derived via immunoSEQ multiplex PCR, lists solely in-frame clones and lacks some. The sample comprises around 270,000 clones, approximately 85% of which are singletons, and roughly 4.3% rests with the top ten. Sequencing was carried out using PBMCs or T cells enriched from blood (not recorded which). These receptors were collected from a woman younger than 45 who had recovered from COVID-19.

The chain employs TRBV3-1 (or the pseudogene TRBV3-2) and TRBJ1-2; 10 bases align to TRBD1. The CDR3 loop spans 16 amino acids. The germline V gene has CDR1 LGHDT and CDR2 YNNKEL (reference sequence). V dropped 0 bases and J dropped 4; count of bases not matched to a gene: 5. The CDR3 region has the DNA TGTGCCAGCAGCCAAGAGGGGACAGGGGCCATCTATGGCTACACCTTC. Its protein is CASSQEGTGAIYGYTF.

This rearrangement joins TRBV7-6 to TRBJ2-7; D possibly corresponds to TRBD2 (5 bases). The germline V gene encodes CDR1 SGHVS and CDR2 FNYEAQ. The V end lost 5 bases, the J end lost 7 bases, and 21 bases lay between the germline ends. This CDR3 is 15 amino acids long. CDR3 sequence reads: CASSPWVGEHREQYF. The CDR3 region has the DNA TGTGCCAGCAGCCCATGGGTCGGGGAGCATCGAGAGCAGTACTTC. Full variable domain (missing parts from reference TRBV7-6 and TRBJ2-7): GAGVSQSPRYKVTKRGQDVALRCDPISGHVSLYWYRQALGQGPEFLTYFNYEAQQDKSGLPNDRFSAERPEGSISTLTIQRTEQRDSAMYRCASSPWVGEHREQYFGPGTRLTVT.

This clone occurred once. The chain is built from TRBV28 and TRBJ2-6; 7 bases are shared with TRBD1. Germline trimming cut 6 bases from V and 0 bases from J; bases unmatched to any gene: 5. The CDR3 is made up of 16 amino acids. Germline CDR1 and CDR2: MDHEN and SYDVKM. The DNA of the CDR3 is TGTGCCAGCAGCTCGGGGACAGTCTCTGGGGCCAACGTCCTGACTTTC. Its protein is CASSSGTVSGANVLTF.

This clone was observed many times. The J gene is TRBJ1-2, the V gene TRBV27, with D unresolved. Germline V gene lookup returns CDR1 MNHEY and CDR2 SMNVEV (reference sequence). V lost 6 bases to trimming and J lost 4 bases, with 18 bases between them. This CDR3 contains 15 residues. CDR3 sequence reads: CASSPTPPQSYGYTF. The CDR3 DNA reads as TGTGCCAGCAGCCCCACCCCCCCGCAGTCCTATGGCTACACCTTC.

The genes are TRBV7-2 and TRBJ2-5, with D possibly matching TRBD1 (7 bases). This CDR3 region has 17 residues. Per germline, CDR1 SGHTA and CDR2 FQGNSA. Trimming removed 1 base from V and 6 bases from J, with 21 bases in between. CDR3 coding DNA: TGTGCCAGCAGCTTAGGAAGCCGGCAGGGGGGCGCGAAGACCCAGTACTTC. It encodes CASSLGSRQGGAKTQYF.

This clone was picked up one time. V is TRBV27 and J is TRBJ2-5, with 10 bases lining up with TRBD2. The CDR3 spans 17 residues. After removal of 6 bases from V and 5 bases from J, the junction contained 15 bases not matched to a gene. CDR1 is MNHEY and CDR2 is SMNVEV in the germline V gene (reference sequence). The CDR3 DNA follows: TGTGCCAGCAGCTTAAGGCCCACTAGCGGGAACAGGGAGACCCAGTACTTC. Amino acid sequence: CASSLRPTSGNRETQYF.

The chain joins TRBV4-2 to TRBJ1-5, with D perhaps TRBD1 (6 bases). This CDR3 is 15 amino acids long. V lost 0 bases and J 6 bases, leaving 12 bases between the germline ends. In germline, CDR1 is LGHNA, CDR2 YNFKEQ. The CDR3 region is CASSQDEGVSQPQHF. The CDR3 DNA reads TGTGCCAGCAGCCAAGATGAGGGGGTGAGTCAGCCCCAGCATTTT.

This chain connects TRBV5-1 to TRBJ1-1, with D perhaps TRBD1 (5 bases). Trimming shortened V by 3 bases and J by 2 bases, and 14 bases separated the two germline ends. Looked up from germline, CDR1 is SGHRS and CDR2 is YFSETQ. The CDR3 totals 15 residues. The CDR3 DNA reads TGCGCCAGCAGCTCAGCGGGACGGACAAACACTGAAGCTTTCTTT. This gives the protein CASSSAGRTNTEAFF.

The V gene is TRBV25-1, the J gene TRBJ2-7; D is possibly TRBD2 (5 bases). Germline CDR1 MGHDK, CDR2 SYGVNS. Trimming took off 8 bases at V and 7 bases at J, with 18 bases between the two ends. The CDR3 length is 13 residues. CDR3 sequence reads: CASGTDPTGEQYF. CDR3 in DNA: TGTGCCAGCGGTACCGACCCTACGGGGGAGCAGTACTTC.

The chain employs TRBV19 and TRBJ2-7, with TRBD1 identical over 8 bases. Losses at the gene ends were 5 bases for V and 9 bases for J; bases not matched to a gene: 12. Germline V CDR1 and CDR2: LNHDA, SQIVND (reference sequence). The CDR3 loop spans 14 amino acids. The CDR3 DNA follows: TGTGCCAGTAGTCCGGGACAGGTGGGATATCGGCAGTACTTC. It yields the protein CASSPGQVGYRQYF.

The DNA for the CDR3 is TGTGCCAGCAGTGAGAGGACAGGGTGGCCCTACGAGCAGTACTTC. As protein: CASSERTGWPYEQYF. The chain joins TRBV28 to TRBJ2-7, with 8 bases aligning to TRBD1. With 5 bases clipped from V and 2 bases from J, the junction kept 8 bases outside the gene matches. Germline V gene lookup returns CDR1 MDHEN and CDR2 SYDVKM. The CDR3 is 15 residues long.

The chain uses TRBV18 and TRBJ2-1; D remains unclear. Deletions cut 3 bases from V and 5 bases from J, with 14 bases between. The CDR3 spans 15 residues. In germline, CDR1 is KGHSH, CDR2 LQKENI. CDR3: CASSPSPLLDNEQFF. CDR3 nucleotides: TGTGCCAGCTCACCGTCTCCCCTACTTGACAATGAGCAGTTCTTC.

V is TRBV30 and J is TRBJ2-5, with TRBD1 as a possible D gene (5 bases). Germline V gene data show CDR1 as GTSNPN and CDR2 as SVGIG (reference sequence). The length of the CDR3 is 15 residues. Trimming took 7 bases from V and 2 from J, leaving 20 bases between them. CDR3 residues: CAFEVRSRDQETQYF. For the CDR3, the DNA is TGTGCCTTTGAGGTGAGGAGCAGGGATCAAGAGACCCAGTACTTC.

With regard to this clone: In the same sample, other DNA sequences code for this CDR3. The chain joins TRBV9 to TRBJ1-1, with a weak D call TRBD1 (5 bases). V dropped 0 bases and J dropped 11 bases, with 11 bases sitting between them. The CDR3 is 12 residues long. Germline values: CDR1 SGDLS, CDR2 YYNGEE. CDR3 residues: CASSVAGGEAFF. CDR3 in DNA: TGTGCCAGCAGCGTAGCTGGGGGGGAGGCTTTCTTT.

The chain links TRBV11-3 to TRBJ2-2, with 16 bases lining up with TRBD2. The junction had 11 bases not matched to a gene; V was cut back by 1 base and J by 6 bases. This CDR3 comprises 20 residues. The germline V gene has CDR1 SGHNT and CDR2 YENEEA. In DNA form, the CDR3 reads TGTGCCAGCAGCTTAGGGGCCCCGGGACTAGCGGGAGGGCCTGCCGGGGAGCTGTTTTTT. As protein: CASSLGAPGLAGGPAGELFF.

The rearrangement joins TRBV3-1 (or the pseudogene TRBV3-2) to TRBJ2-1; perhaps TRBD2 as D (6 bases). V shed 6 bases and J shed 2 bases, with 17 bases lying between them. Germline CDR1 is LGHDT and CDR2 is YNNKEL (reference sequence). The CDR3 covers 16 residues. CDR3 sequence reads: CASRDSGRLAYNEQFF. The DNA for the CDR3 is TGTGCCAGCAGGGATTCGGGACGACTAGCCTACAATGAGCAGTTCTTC.

The V gene is TRBV2, the J gene TRBJ1-4; TRBD1 might be the D (6 bases). The germline gives CDR1 SNHLY, CDR2 FYNNEI. The V end lost 8 bases, the J end lost 0 bases, and 19 bases lay between the germline ends. This CDR3 has 17 residues. This chain's CDR3 is CASEKQGGGSTNEKLFF. For the CDR3, the DNA is TGTGCCAGCGAAAAACAGGGCGGGGGGTCAACTAATGAAAAACTGTTTTTT.

The chain recombines TRBV7-8 with TRBJ2-1; D is undetermined. Germline lookup yields CDR1 SGHVS and CDR2 FQNEAQ. V gave up 4 bases and J gave up 9 bases, with 10 bases separating them. CDR3 length: 12 residues. The CDR3 sequence is CASSSNSGEQFF. CDR3 bases: TGTGCCAGCAGCTCTAATAGTGGTGAGCAGTTCTTC.

This rearrangement joins TRBV28 to TRBJ1-4, with TRBD1 as a possible D gene (6 bases). V was shortened by 6 bases and J by 7 bases, with 15 bases between the two germline ends. This CDR3 comprises 14 residues. The V gene's germline CDR1 is MDHEN and CDR2 SYDVKM. CDR3 in amino acids: CASSVNRAREKLFF. The CDR3 DNA reads as TGTGCCAGCAGCGTAAACAGGGCGCGTGAAAAACTGTTTTTT.

The chain combines TRBV5-4 with TRBJ1-1, with 7 positions matching TRBD1. This CDR3 spans 12 amino acids. Looked up from germline, CDR1 is SGHNT and CDR2 is YYREEE (reference sequence). The V and J ends lost 9 bases and 5 bases, in that order; junction bases with no gene match: 7. CDR3 loop: CATRQGGTEAFF. The CDR3 DNA is TGTGCCACGCGACAGGGAGGAACTGAAGCTTTCTTT.

The chain employs TRBV18 and TRBJ2-2; D gene uncertain. This CDR3 spans 16 amino acids. The V gene lost 2 bases and the J gene lost 7 bases, with 17 bases spanning the gap. The germline V gene has CDR1 KGHSH and CDR2 LQKENI. The CDR3 DNA follows: TGTGCCAGCTCACCATTCTATAACCTCCGAGGCGGGGAGCTGTTTTTT. Encoded protein: CASSPFYNLRGGELFF. Complete variable domain (other parts from reference TRBV18 and TRBJ2-2): NAGVMQNPRHLVRRRGQEARLRCSPMKGHSHVYWYRQLPEEGLKFMVYLQKENIIDESGMPKERFSAEFPKEGPSILRIQQVVRGDSAAYFCASSPFYNLRGGELFFGEGSRLTVL.

The chain is built from TRBV3-1 (or the pseudogene TRBV3-2) and TRBJ1-3; TRBD1 agrees at 8 bases. This CDR3 contains 16 residues. J gave up 7 bases and V 1 base, and 9 bases lay outside the gene matches. Germline V gives CDR1 LGHDT, CDR2 YNNKEL (reference sequence). CDR3 DNA: TGTGCCAGCAGCCAAGGTCCGGGACAGGTCGTTAACACCATATATTTT. Translating gives CASSQGPGQVVNTIYF.

The chain is built from TRBV14 and TRBJ2-5; possible D gene TRBD1, 5 bases. The CDR3 is 16 amino acids. CDR1 is SGHDN, CDR2 FVKESK, per germline. The V and J ends lost 3 bases and 1 base respectively, with 15 bases between them. The CDR3: CASSQTEILTQETQYF. CDR3 nucleotide sequence: TGTGCCAGCAGCCAGACAGAGATTTTGACCCAAGAGACCCAGTACTTC.

The rearrangement joins TRBV29-1 to TRBJ1-1, with 7 bases fitting TRBD1. V gave up 8 bases and J gave up 2 bases; unmatched junction bases: 8. The CDR3 totals 13 residues. Germline lookup yields CDR1 SQVTM and CDR2 ANQGSEA. The CDR3 bases are TGCAGCTCTGGGACAGCCCAAAACACTGAAGCTTTCTTT. Translated: CSSGTAQNTEAFF.

This sequence joins TRBV28 and TRBJ2-7; no clear D gene. Germline V gene data show CDR1 as MDHEN and CDR2 as SYDVKM. V was clipped by 2 bases and J by 2 bases, with 19 bases between them. The CDR3 has 17 residues. The CDR3 protein is CASSLIWRSPVAYEQYF. The CDR3 nucleotides read TGTGCCAGCAGTTTAATCTGGCGGAGCCCCGTAGCCTACGAGCAGTACTTC.